The 28 T cell receptor beta chains in this list originate from one sample, sequenced in a study of human T cells and chemical hapten exposure. The time point here: patch test 3, about 24 weeks after DPC sensitization. The treatment was: therapeutic diphenylcyclopropenone sensitization with weekly scalp DPC. TCRdb used MiXCR to reprocess the RACE reads, holding one entry per CDR3 protein. The table shows approximately 80,000 distinct CDR3 sequences, with about a tenth occurring only once. The specimen was whole blood, collected in connection with sensitization to the hapten diphenylcyclopropenone (DPC). The receptors stem from a woman between 45 and 60 years old with alopecia areata. Some clones in this sample may be carry-over from other donors' samples.

Of note for this clonotype: One end of the junction is discordant with germline, which a read error may explain. This sequence joins TRBV2 and TRBJ2-7, with TRBD1 as a possible D gene (6 bases). Per germline, CDR1 SNHLY and CDR2 FYNNEI. The CDR3 spans 13 residues. In nucleotides, the CDR3 is TGTGCCAGCAGCAGGGTGGGGGCCTACGAGCAGTGCTTC. Its translation: CASSRVGAYEQCF. Full variable domain (outside the CDR3, taken from reference TRBV2 and TRBJ2-7): EPEVTQTPSHQVTQMGQEVILRCVPISNHLYFYWYRQILGQKVEFLVSFYNNEISEKSEIFDDQFSVERPDGSNFTLKIRSTKLEDSAMYFCASSRVGAYEQCFGPGTRLTVT.

This clonotype was recorded at least ten times. The V gene is TRBV7-2, the J gene TRBJ1-6; D gene unclear. The V gene's germline CDR1 is SGHTA and CDR2 FQGNSA. The CDR3 contains 13 residues. With 5 bases removed from V and 8 bases from J, the gap between germline ends came to 10 bases. In DNA, the CDR3 is TGTGCCAGCAGCCCACCGGGTTATTCACCCCTCCACTTT. Encoded protein: CASSPPGYSPLHF.

This clonotype has a handful of counts. This rearrangement joins TRBV29-1 to TRBJ2-7, with TRBD2 matching 11 bases. The V and J ends lost 8 bases and 6 bases, in that order; junction bases with no gene match: 6. Germline CDR1 SQVTM, CDR2 ANQGSEA. CDR3 size: 12 residues. CDR3 amino acids: CSSGLAGTEQYF. The CDR3 DNA follows: TGCAGCTCAGGACTAGCGGGTACCGAGCAGTACTTC.

This clonotype was found a few times. The chain combines TRBV30 with TRBJ1-1, with D tentatively TRBD1 (5 bases). The CDR3 sequence is 13 residues long. V gave up 0 bases and J gave up 3 bases, with 8 bases separating them. The germline CDR1 and CDR2 sequences are GTSNPN and SVGIG (reference sequence). CDR3 in amino acids: CAWSVGGDTEAFF. The CDR3 DNA sequence: TGTGCCTGGAGTGTCGGAGGGGACACTGAAGCTTTCTTT.

This clonotype turned up a few times. The rearrangement uses TRBV5-4 and TRBJ1-2; 8 bases align to TRBD1. CDR3 length: 14 amino acids. Trimming cost V 4 bases and J 5 bases; bases outside gene matches: 7. The V gene's germline CDR1 is SGHNT and CDR2 YYREEE (reference sequence). The CDR3, as DNA: TGTGCCAGCAGCCCCCTGGACAGGGAATATGGCTACACCTTC. Translating gives CASSPLDREYGYTF.

The chain uses TRBV20-1 and TRBJ2-7; 7 bases map to TRBD2. Germline V gives CDR1 DFQATT, CDR2 SNEGSKA (reference sequence). This CDR3 is built from 16 residues. The ends lost 6 bases at V and 1 base at J; junction bases unmatched: 15. CDR3 sequence: CSALREVLTQSYEQYF. In DNA form, the CDR3 reads TGCAGTGCGCTACGGGAGGTCCTAACGCAGTCCTACGAGCAGTACTTC.

The V and J genes are TRBV29-1 and TRBJ2-1; D is perhaps TRBD2 (6 bases). The ends were cut back, 1 base at V and 7 bases at J, with 17 bases in the middle. Germline lookup yields CDR1 SQVTM and CDR2 ANQGSEA. The CDR3 extends over 15 amino acids. The CDR3 DNA is TGCAGCGTTGAAGGGCAGGGAGGAAAGCTGAATGAGCAGTTCTTC. It encodes CSVEGQGGKLNEQFF.

V gene TRBV5-1 combines with J gene TRBJ1-5; D call uncertain. V shed 0 bases and J shed 1 base, with 5 bases lying between them. This CDR3 comprises 14 residues. The germline CDR1 and CDR2 sequences are SGHRS and YFSETQ. For the CDR3, the DNA is TGCGCCAGCAGCTTGGGCCCCAGCAATCAGCCCCAGCATTTT. This sequence encodes CASSLGPSNQPQHF.

In its sample, this clonotype was seen many times. The chain is built from TRBV5-1 and TRBJ2-5; TRBD2 agrees at 7 bases. V trimming: 6 bases; J trimming: 1 base; junction bases outside the gene matches: 9. Per germline, CDR1 SGHRS and CDR2 YFSETQ. The CDR3 runs 15 residues. The chain's CDR3 is CASKRGREVQETQYF. The CDR3 coding sequence is TGCGCCAGCAAGCGAGGGAGGGAGGTCCAAGAGACCCAGTACTTC.

A few counts support this clonotype. The chain uses TRBV29-1 and TRBJ2-3; 10 bases line up with TRBD2. Per the germline V gene, CDR1 is SQVTM and CDR2 is ANQGSEA. This CDR3 is built from 12 residues. With V trimmed by 8 bases and J by 10 bases, 9 bases remained unmatched. For the CDR3, the DNA is TGCAGCCCCCGGGAGACTAGCGGGCCGCAGTATTTT. This encodes CSPRETSGPQYF.

This clonotype was detected ten times or more. J is TRBJ2-3 and V is TRBV3-1, with D maybe TRBD1 (6 bases). The length of the CDR3 is 14 residues. CDR1 and CDR2 from the germline V gene are LGHDT and YNNKEL (reference sequence). V was trimmed by 2 bases and J by 6 bases, leaving 12 bases between them. In DNA, the CDR3 is TGTGCCAGCAGCCAAAGGGACACAACGGATACGCAGTATTTT. It yields the protein CASSQRDTTDTQYF.

This clonotype was picked up a small number of times. One end of the junction fails to match germline, which may point to a read error. The chain is built from TRBV7-7 and TRBJ2-5; maybe TRBD2 (7 bases). In germline, CDR1 is SSHAT, CDR2 FNYEAQ (reference sequence). The CDR3 length is 11 residues. The CDR3 loop reads CASRGGETQYF. The DNA for the CDR3 is TGTGCTAGCAGGGGAGGGGAGACCCAGTACTTC. The full variable domain, completed using reference TRBV7-7 and TRBJ2-5, is GAGVSQSPRYKVTKRGQDVTLRCDPISSHATLYWYQQALGQGPEFLTYFNYEAQPDKSGLPSDRFSAERPEGSISTLTIQRTEQRDSAMYRCASRGGETQYFGPGTRLLVL.

This clonotype was seen ten or more times. V and J are TRBV5-1 and TRBJ1-6; TRBD1 matches at 10 bases. CDR1 and CDR2 from the germline V gene are SGHRS and YFSETQ. V was pared by 3 bases and J by 7 bases, with 4 bases of the junction left unmatched. This CDR3 has 15 amino acids. The CDR3 loop is CASSWDRGGNSPLHF. In nucleotides, the CDR3 is TGCGCCAGCAGCTGGGACAGGGGTGGGAATTCACCCCTCCACTTT.

This clonotype was seen many times. The rearrangement joins TRBV27 to TRBJ1-6; D might be TRBD1 (6 bases). This CDR3 has 15 amino acids. The germline V gene encodes CDR1 MNHEY and CDR2 SMNVEV (reference sequence). V dropped 4 bases and J dropped 7 bases, with 14 bases sitting between them. For the CDR3, the DNA is TGTGCCAGCAGTTACAGGGCAGGGGCCAATTCACCCCTCCACTTT. The encoded protein is CASSYRAGANSPLHF.

This clonotype was observed a few times. The chain carries TRBV29-1 and TRBJ1-1; D is unresolved. This CDR3 is 12 amino acids long. Trimming took off 7 bases at V and 6 bases at J, with 15 bases between the two ends. The germline gives CDR1 SQVTM, CDR2 ANQGSEA. The CDR3 spells CSAEAGWSEAFF. As DNA, the CDR3 is TGCAGCGCCGAGGCGGGGTGGTCTGAAGCTTTCTTT.

This clonotype was detected ten times or more. The CDR3 DNA reads TGTGCCAGCAGTCCCGACAGGGGGCTCGAGCAGTACTTC. The encoded protein is CASSPDRGLEQYF. The rearrangement joins TRBV6-5 to TRBJ2-7; 10 bases agree with TRBD1. Germline-derived CDR1 and CDR2 are MNHEY and SVGAGI. The trim removed 5 bases at V and 6 bases at J, leaving 4 bases unmatched. The CDR3 covers 13 residues.

About this clonotype itself: A much larger clone is a single base away; this may be a read error. The chain carries TRBV6-4 and TRBJ2-2, with D possibly TRBD2 on 5 matching bases. V dropped 10 bases and J dropped 0 bases, with 18 bases sitting between them. The CDR3 runs to 16 residues. Germline CDR1 MRHNA, CDR2 SNTAGT. The CDR3: CANSLRGGPNTGELFF. The DNA of the CDR3 is TGTGCCAACAGCCTCCGGGGTGGGCCGAACACCGGGGAGCTGTTTTTT.

This clonotype was detected many times. The chain carries TRBV2 and TRBJ2-2, with D maybe TRBD2 (6 bases). V dropped 3 bases and J dropped 0 bases, with 8 bases sitting between them. The CDR3 spans 15 residues. Germline CDR1 is SNHLY and CDR2 is FYNNEI. CDR3 in amino acids: CASSDGGANTGELFF. CDR3 in DNA: TGTGCCAGCAGTGACGGGGGAGCGAACACCGGGGAGCTGTTTTTT.

The genes are TRBV9 and TRBJ2-2; perhaps D is TRBD1 or TRBD2 (5 bases each). V was pared by 4 bases and J by 3 bases, with 10 bases between. The CDR3 runs 14 residues. In germline, CDR1 is SGDLS, CDR2 YYNGEE. CDR3 DNA sequence: TGTGCCAGCAGCCCAAGAGGGGACACCGGGGAGCTGTTTTTT. This sequence encodes CASSPRGDTGELFF.

V is TRBV7-8 and J is TRBJ2-2, with 8 bases aligning to TRBD1. The CDR3 covers 15 residues. CDR1 is SGHVS, CDR2 FQNEAQ, per germline. J gave up 4 bases and V 5 bases, and 6 bases lay outside the gene matches. Here the CDR3 reads CASSSRGRSTGELFF. CDR3 sequence (DNA): TGTGCCAGCAGCAGCAGGGGGCGAAGCACCGGGGAGCTGTTTTTT.

In its sample, this clonotype was seen many times. The chain carries TRBV6-2 or TRBV6-3 and TRBJ2-1, with 9 nucleotides matching TRBD1. The CDR3 extends over 16 amino acids. The germline gives CDR1 MNHEY, CDR2 SVGEGT. V was clipped by 6 bases and J by 6 bases; unmatched bases: 12. CDR3 in amino acids: CASRELRTGVGNEQFF. Here the CDR3 DNA reads TGTGCCAGCAGGGAGCTCCGGACAGGGGTTGGCAATGAGCAGTTCTTC.

The CDR3 DNA reads as TGCAGCGTTGAAGGAGGAACCGGGACAGGGTTTGGCTACACCTTC. Translating it yields CSVEGGTGTGFGYTF. The chain has TRBV29-1 and TRBJ1-2, with 9 bases that match TRBD1. The CDR3 has 15 residues. The ends lost 1 base at V and 7 bases at J; junction bases unmatched: 10. CDR1 SQVTM and CDR2 ANQGSEA come from the germline V gene.

In this sample, this clonotype turned up many times. The chain links TRBV30 to TRBJ2-7; TRBD2 matches 9 bases. Germline V gene data show CDR1 as GTSNPN and CDR2 as SVGIG (reference sequence). CDR3 length: 16 amino acids. J lost 2 bases, V lost 2 bases, and 10 bases had no gene match. This chain's CDR3 is CAWSSLRAGGAYEQYF. The DNA of the CDR3 is TGTGCCTGGAGTTCCCTCCGTGCGGGAGGGGCCTACGAGCAGTACTTC.

The chain uses TRBV7-9 and TRBJ1-3; unclear D gene. Germline V CDR1 and CDR2: SEHNR, FQNEAQ (reference sequence). The CDR3 loop spans 11 amino acids. Between the trimmed V and J ends, which lost 8 bases and 0 bases, there was a span of 2 bases. The CDR3 here is CASGSGNTIYF. CDR3 sequence (DNA): TGTGCCAGCGGCTCTGGAAACACCATATATTTT. Together with reference TRBV7-9 and TRBJ1-3, the CDR3 gives the full variable domain: DTGVSQNPRHKITKRGQNVTFRCDPISEHNRLYWYRQTLGQGPEFLTYFQNEAQLEKSRLLSDRFSAERPKGSFSTLEIQRTEQGDSAMYLCASGSGNTIYFGEGSWLTVV.

This clonotype was recorded a few times. CDR3 amino acids: CASSRQGNWAFF. The CDR3 DNA reads TGTGCCAGCTCACGACAGGGGAATTGGGCTTTCTTT. The chain has TRBV18 and TRBJ1-1; 8 bases map to TRBD1. CDR3 length equals 12 residues. J gave up 11 bases and V 4 bases, and 6 bases lay outside the gene matches. The germline V gene has CDR1 KGHSH and CDR2 LQKENI.

The table lists this clonotype with many counts. The J gene is TRBJ1-4, the V gene TRBV7-9, with D possibly TRBD1 on 6 matching bases. V lost 5 bases to trimming and J lost 4 bases, with 14 bases between them. This CDR3 contains 15 residues. In germline, CDR1 is SEHNR, CDR2 FQNEAQ (reference sequence). As DNA, the CDR3 is TGTGCCAGCAGCCAAGGAGCAGGGGTTAATGAAAAACTGTTTTTT. Its protein product is CASSQGAGVNEKLFF.

Many counts were recorded for this clonotype. CDR3 DNA sequence: TGTGCCAGCAGCCCACAGACAGTGAACACTGAAGCTTTCTTT. Translation gives CASSPQTVNTEAFF. V and J are TRBV3-1 and TRBJ1-1, with D perhaps TRBD1 (5 bases). The CDR3 is made up of 14 amino acids. The V gene lost 4 bases and the J gene lost 0 bases, with 9 bases spanning the gap. CDR1 and CDR2 (germline): LGHDT, YNNKEL (reference sequence).

This clonotype was counted ten times or more. This sequence joins TRBV18 and TRBJ1-1, with TRBD1 matching over 7 bases. Germline V gene data show CDR1 as KGHSH and CDR2 as LQKENI. CDR3 length: 14 amino acids. J was trimmed by 1 base and V by 2 bases; bases with no gene match: 1. The CDR3 nucleotides are TGTGCCAGCTCACCATCAGGGGGGAACACTGAAGCTTTCTTT. Translating it yields CASSPSGGNTEAFF.